This TCR beta chain is drawn from a study of T cells in Graves' hyperthyroidism and ophthalmopathy. Study-wide results and limits: Blood samples included most of the expanded thyroid clonotypes exceeding 0.001.

This clonotype showed up many times. No antigen is known for it. CDR3 length equals 13 residues. The V end lost 6 bases, the J end lost 4 bases, and 12 bases lay between the germline ends. Germline V CDR1 and CDR2: SGHTA, FQGTGA. RNA transcripts gave rise to amplified TCR beta CDR3 regions. Primed by the HTBI set, a first-round RT-PCR was run on the TCR CDR3. In TCRdb, the multiplex PCR reads were re-called with MiXCR into one record per CDR3 protein. The table lists 600,000 to 800,000 distinct CDR3 sequences, under 45% of them singletons. Sample: blood. The receptor's source is a woman aged 40 to 50 with Graves' hyperthyroidism. The chain is built from TRBV7-3 and TRBJ1-2; D remains ambiguous. The CDR3 coding sequence is TGTGCCAGCAGACCTTCAGGCGCCTATGGCTACACCTTC. Amino acid sequence: CASRPSGAYGYTF.